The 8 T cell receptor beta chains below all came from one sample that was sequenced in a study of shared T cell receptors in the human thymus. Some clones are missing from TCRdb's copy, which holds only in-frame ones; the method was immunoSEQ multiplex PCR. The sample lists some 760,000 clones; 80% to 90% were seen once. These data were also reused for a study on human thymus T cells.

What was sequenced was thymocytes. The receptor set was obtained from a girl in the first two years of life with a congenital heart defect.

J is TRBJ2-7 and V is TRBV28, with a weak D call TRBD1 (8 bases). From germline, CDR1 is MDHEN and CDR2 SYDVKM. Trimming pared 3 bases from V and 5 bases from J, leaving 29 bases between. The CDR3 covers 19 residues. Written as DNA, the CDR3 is TGTGCCAGCAGTTTCTCAGCGAACCGAGGACAGGGAGGGGGGCACGAGCAGTACTTC. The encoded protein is CASSFSANRGQGGGHEQYF.

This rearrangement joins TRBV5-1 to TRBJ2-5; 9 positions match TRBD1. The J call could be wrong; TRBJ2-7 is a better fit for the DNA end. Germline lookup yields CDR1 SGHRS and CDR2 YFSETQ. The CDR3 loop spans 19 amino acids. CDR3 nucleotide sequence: TGCGCCAGCAGCCCCAAAATGGGACAGGGTATGAGAAGCTCCTACGAGCAGTACTTC. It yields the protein CASSPKMGQGMRSSYEQYF.

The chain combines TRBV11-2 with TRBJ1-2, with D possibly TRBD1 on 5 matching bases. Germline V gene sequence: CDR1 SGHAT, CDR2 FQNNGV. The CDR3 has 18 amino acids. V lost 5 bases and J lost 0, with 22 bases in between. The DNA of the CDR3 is TGTGCCAGCAGCCATCCTGGAAGACAGCGATATACTAACTATGGCTACACCTTC. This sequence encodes CASSHPGRQRYTNYGYTF.

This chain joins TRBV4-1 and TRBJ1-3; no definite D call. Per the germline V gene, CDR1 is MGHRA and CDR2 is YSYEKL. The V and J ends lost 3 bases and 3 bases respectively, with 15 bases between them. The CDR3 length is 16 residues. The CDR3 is CASSQTDGPCGNTIYF. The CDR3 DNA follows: TGCGCCAGCAGCCAGACGGATGGGCCGTGTGGAAACACCATATATTTT.

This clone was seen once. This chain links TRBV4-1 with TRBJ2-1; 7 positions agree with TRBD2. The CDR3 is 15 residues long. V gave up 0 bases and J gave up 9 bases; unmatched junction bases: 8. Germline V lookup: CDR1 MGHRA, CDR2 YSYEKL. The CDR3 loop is CASSQDTGGRAEQFF. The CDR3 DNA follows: TGCGCCAGCAGCCAAGATACGGGGGGACGAGCTGAGCAGTTCTTC.

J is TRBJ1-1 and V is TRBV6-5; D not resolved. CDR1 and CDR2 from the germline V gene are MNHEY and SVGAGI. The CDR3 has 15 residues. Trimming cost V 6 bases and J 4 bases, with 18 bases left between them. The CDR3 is CASSHLPRGVTEAFF. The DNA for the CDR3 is TGTGCCAGCAGCCATCTGCCCCGCGGGGTCACTGAAGCTTTCTTT.

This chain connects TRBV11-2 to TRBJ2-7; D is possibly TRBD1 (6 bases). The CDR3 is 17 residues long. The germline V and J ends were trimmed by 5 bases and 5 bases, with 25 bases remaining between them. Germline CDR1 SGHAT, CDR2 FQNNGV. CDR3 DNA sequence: TGTGCCAGCAGCCTGGCCCGGACAGAGCTAACCTTGGACGAGCAGTACTTC. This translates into CASSLARTELTLDEQYF.

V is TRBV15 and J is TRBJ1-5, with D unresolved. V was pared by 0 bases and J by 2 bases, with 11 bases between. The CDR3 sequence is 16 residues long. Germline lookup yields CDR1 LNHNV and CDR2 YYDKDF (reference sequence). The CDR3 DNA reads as TGTGCCACCAGCAGAGAATGTGGTTTAGGCAATCAGCCCCAGCATTTT. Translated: CATSRECGLGNQPQHF.